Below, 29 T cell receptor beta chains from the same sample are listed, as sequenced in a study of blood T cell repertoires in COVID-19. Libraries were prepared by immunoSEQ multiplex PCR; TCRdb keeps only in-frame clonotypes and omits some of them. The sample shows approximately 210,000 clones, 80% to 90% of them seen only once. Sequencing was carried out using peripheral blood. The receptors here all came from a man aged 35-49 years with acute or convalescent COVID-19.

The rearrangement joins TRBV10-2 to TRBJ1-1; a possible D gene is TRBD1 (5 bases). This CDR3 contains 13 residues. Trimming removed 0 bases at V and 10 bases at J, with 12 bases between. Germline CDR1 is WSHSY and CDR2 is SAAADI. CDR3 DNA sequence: TGCGCCAGCAGTGAGTCGGCGGGGGTCGGAGCTTTCTTT. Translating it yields CASSESAGVGAFF.

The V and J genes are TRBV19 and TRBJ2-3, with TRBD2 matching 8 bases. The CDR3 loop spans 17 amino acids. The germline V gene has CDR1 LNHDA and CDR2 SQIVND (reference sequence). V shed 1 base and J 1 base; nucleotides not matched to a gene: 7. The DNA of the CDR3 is TGTGCCAGTAGTATAGCCCGGGCTAGCGGGCGCACAGATACGCAGTATTTT. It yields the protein CASSIARASGRTDTQYF. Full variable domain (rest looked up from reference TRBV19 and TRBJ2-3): DGGITQSPKYLFRKEGQNVTLSCEQNLNHDAMYWYRQDPGQGLRLIYYSQIVNDFQKGDIAEGYSVSREKKESFPLTVTSAQKNPTAFYLCASSIARASGRTDTQYFGPGTRLTVL.

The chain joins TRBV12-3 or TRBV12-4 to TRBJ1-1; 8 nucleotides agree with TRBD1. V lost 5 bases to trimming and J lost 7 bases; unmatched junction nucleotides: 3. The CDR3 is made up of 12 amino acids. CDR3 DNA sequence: TGTGCCAGCAGTCTACAGGGGGGTGAAGCTTTCTTT. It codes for CASSLQGGEAFF.

Here the CDR3 DNA reads TGTGCCAGCACCGTGACGGGGGGAAGGACCCAGTACTTC. It codes for CASTVTGGRTQYF. The chain couples TRBV6-6 to TRBJ2-5, with 7 bases that match TRBD2. The germline V gene encodes CDR1 MNHNY and CDR2 SVGAGI (reference sequence). The V gene end was trimmed by 7 bases and the J gene end by 7 bases; junction bases not matched to a gene: 9. The CDR3 consists of 13 residues.

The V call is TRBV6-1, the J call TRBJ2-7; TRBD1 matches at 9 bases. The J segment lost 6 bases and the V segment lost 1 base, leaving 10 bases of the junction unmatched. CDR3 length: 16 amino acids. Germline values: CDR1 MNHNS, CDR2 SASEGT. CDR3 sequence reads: CASSEGGQGLSGEQYF. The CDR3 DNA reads TGTGCCAGCAGTGAAGGAGGACAGGGGTTATCGGGCGAGCAGTACTTC.

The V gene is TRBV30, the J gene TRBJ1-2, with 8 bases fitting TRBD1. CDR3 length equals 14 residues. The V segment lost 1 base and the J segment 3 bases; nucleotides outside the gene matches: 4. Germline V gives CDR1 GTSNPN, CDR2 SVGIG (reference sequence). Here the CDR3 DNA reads TGTGCCTGGAGTGAGACAGGGGTGCACTATGGCTACACCTTC. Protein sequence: CAWSETGVHYGYTF.

The CDR3 DNA follows: TGTGCCAGCAGCCAAGGGCGGACAGGGCGAACTGAAGCTTTCTTT. Residues: CASSQGRTGRTEAFF. The rearrangement links TRBV3-1 (or the pseudogene TRBV3-2) to TRBJ1-1; the match to TRBD1 covers 8 bases. The J segment lost 5 bases and the V segment lost 1 base, leaving 6 bases of the junction unmatched. Germline V gene data show CDR1 as LGHDT and CDR2 as YNNKEL (reference sequence). The CDR3 is made up of 15 amino acids.

CDR3 in amino acids: CASTGGGTDTQYF. The CDR3 DNA is TGTGCCAGCACGGGCGGGGGCACAGATACGCAGTATTTT. The chain is built from TRBV2 and TRBJ2-3; maybe TRBD2 (6 bases). From germline, CDR1 is SNHLY and CDR2 FYNNEI. CDR3 length: 13 amino acids. The V end was cut by 7 bases, the J end by 1 base, with 9 bases between.

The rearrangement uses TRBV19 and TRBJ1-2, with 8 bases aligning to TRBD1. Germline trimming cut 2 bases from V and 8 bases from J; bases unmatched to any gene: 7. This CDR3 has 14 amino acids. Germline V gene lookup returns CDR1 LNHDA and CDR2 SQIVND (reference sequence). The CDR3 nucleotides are TGTGCCAGTAGTATACAGGGGGCTGATAGGGGCTACACCTTC. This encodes CASSIQGADRGYTF.

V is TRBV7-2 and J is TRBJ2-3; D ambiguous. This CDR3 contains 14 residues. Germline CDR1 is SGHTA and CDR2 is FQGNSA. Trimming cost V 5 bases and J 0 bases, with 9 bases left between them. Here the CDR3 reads CASSAPTSTDTQYF. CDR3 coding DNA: TGTGCCAGCAGCGCCCCGACTAGCACAGATACGCAGTATTTT.

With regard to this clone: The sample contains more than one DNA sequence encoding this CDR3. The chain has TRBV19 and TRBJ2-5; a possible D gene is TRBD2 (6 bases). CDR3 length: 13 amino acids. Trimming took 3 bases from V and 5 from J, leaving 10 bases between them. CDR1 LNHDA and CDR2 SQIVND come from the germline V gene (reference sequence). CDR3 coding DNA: TGTGCCAGTAGTATTATTCGGGAGGAGACCCAGTACTTC. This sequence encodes CASSIIREETQYF. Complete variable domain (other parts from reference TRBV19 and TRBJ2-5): DGGITQSPKYLFRKEGQNVTLSCEQNLNHDAMYWYRQDPGQGLRLIYYSQIVNDFQKGDIAEGYSVSREKKESFPLTVTSAQKNPTAFYLCASSIIREETQYFGPGTRLLVL.

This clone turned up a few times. The CDR3 DNA is TGTGCCAGCAGCTTTTCGACAGCCTCCTATGGCTACACCTTC. It is translated as CASSFSTASYGYTF. This chain uses TRBV7-2 with TRBJ1-2, with a weak D call TRBD1 (5 bases). The germline V and J ends were trimmed by 3 bases and 4 bases, with 12 bases remaining between them. Germline values: CDR1 SGHTA, CDR2 FQGNSA. This CDR3 region has 14 residues.

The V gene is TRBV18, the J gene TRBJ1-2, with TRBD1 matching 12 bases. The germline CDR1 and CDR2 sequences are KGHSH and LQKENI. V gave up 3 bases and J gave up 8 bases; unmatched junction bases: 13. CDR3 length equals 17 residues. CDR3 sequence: CASSPRLLGQGAEGYTF. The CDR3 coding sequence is TGTGCCAGCTCACCCCGCTTGCTGGGACAGGGGGCGGAGGGCTACACCTTC.

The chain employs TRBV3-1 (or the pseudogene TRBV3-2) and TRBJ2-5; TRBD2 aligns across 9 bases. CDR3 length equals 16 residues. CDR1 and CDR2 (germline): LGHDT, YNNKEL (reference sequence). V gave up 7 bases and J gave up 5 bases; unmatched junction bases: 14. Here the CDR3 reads CASIWLAGRIRETQYF. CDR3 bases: TGTGCCAGCATTTGGCTAGCGGGACGGATCCGGGAGACCCAGTACTTC.

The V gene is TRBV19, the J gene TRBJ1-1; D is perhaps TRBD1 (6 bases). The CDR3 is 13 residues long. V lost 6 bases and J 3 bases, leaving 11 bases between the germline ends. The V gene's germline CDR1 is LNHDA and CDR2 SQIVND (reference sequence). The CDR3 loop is CASSTGYHTEAFF. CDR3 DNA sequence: TGTGCCAGTAGCACAGGGTATCACACTGAAGCTTTCTTT.

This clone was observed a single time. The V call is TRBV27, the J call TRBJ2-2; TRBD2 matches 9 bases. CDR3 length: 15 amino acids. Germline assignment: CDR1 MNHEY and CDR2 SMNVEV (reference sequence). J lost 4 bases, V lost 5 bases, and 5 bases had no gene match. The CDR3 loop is CASSKRREGTGELFF. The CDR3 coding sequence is TGTGCCAGCAGTAAGCGGCGGGAGGGCACCGGGGAGCTGTTTTTT.

The CDR3 region is CASSSQGKRTDTQYF. For the CDR3, the DNA is TGTGCCAGCAGCAGCCAGGGGAAAAGAACAGATACGCAGTATTTT. The rearrangement uses TRBV6-5 and TRBJ2-3, with D possibly being TRBD1 (6 bases). The CDR3 is 15 residues long. V shed 6 bases and J shed 3 bases, with 16 bases lying between them. Germline V gene sequence: CDR1 MNHEY, CDR2 SVGAGI.

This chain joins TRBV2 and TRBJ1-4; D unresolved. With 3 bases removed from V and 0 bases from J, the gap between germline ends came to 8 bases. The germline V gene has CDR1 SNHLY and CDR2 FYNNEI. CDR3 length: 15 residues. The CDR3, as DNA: TGTGCCAGCAGTGAGGGCGTTGCAACTAATGAAAAACTGTTTTTT. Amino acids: CASSEGVATNEKLFF.

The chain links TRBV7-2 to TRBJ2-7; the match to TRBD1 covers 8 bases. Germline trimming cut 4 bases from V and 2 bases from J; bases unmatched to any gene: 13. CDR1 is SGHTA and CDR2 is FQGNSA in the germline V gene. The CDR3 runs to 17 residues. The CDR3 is CASSSPRRTGNPYEQYF. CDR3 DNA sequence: TGTGCCAGCAGCTCCCCAAGAAGGACAGGGAACCCCTACGAGCAGTACTTC.

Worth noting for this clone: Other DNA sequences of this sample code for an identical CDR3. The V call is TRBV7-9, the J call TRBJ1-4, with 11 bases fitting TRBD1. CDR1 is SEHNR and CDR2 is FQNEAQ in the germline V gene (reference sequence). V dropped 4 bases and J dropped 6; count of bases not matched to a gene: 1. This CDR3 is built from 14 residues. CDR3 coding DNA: TGTGCCAGCAGCTCGGACAGGGGGCATGAAAAACTGTTTTTT. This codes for CASSSDRGHEKLFF. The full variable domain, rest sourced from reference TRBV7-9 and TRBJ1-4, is DTGVSQNPRHKITKRGQNVTFRCDPISEHNRLYWYRQTLGQGPEFLTYFQNEAQLEKSRLLSDRFSAERPKGSFSTLEIQRTEQGDSAMYLCASSSDRGHEKLFFGSGTQLSVL.

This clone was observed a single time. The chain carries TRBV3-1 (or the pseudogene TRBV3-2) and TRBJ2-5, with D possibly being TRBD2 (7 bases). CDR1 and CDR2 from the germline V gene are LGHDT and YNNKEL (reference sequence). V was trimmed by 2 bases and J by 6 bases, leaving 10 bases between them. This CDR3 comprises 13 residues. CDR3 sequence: CASSQMGGQTQYF. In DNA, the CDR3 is TGTGCCAGCAGCCAAATGGGGGGGCAGACCCAGTACTTC.

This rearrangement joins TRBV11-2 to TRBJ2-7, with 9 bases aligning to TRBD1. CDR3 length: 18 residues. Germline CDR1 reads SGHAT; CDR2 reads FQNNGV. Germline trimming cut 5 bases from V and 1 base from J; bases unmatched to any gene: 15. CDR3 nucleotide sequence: TGTGCCAGCAGCACCTACAGGGGGCTCGGACGCGGGTCCTACGAGCAGTACTTC. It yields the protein CASSTYRGLGRGSYEQYF.

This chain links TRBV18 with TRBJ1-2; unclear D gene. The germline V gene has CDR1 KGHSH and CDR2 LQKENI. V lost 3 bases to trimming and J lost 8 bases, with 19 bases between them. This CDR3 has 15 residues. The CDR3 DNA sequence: TGTGCCAGCTCACCTTCTCCGCAGGCGATAGGAGGCTACACCTTC. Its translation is CASSPSPQAIGGYTF.

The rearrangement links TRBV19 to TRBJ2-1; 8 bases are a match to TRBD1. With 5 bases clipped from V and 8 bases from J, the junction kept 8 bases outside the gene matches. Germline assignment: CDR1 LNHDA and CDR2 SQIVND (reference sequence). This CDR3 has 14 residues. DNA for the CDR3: TGTGCCAGTAGTGCCGGACAGGGTTGGGATGAGCAGTTCTTC. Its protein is CASSAGQGWDEQFF.

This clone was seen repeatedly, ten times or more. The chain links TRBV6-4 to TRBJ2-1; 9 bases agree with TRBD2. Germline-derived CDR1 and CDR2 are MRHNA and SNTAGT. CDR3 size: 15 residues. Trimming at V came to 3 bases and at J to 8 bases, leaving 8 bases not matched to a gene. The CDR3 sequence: CASSESSGAGHEQFF. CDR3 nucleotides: TGTGCCAGCAGTGAGTCTAGCGGGGCCGGGCATGAGCAGTTCTTC.

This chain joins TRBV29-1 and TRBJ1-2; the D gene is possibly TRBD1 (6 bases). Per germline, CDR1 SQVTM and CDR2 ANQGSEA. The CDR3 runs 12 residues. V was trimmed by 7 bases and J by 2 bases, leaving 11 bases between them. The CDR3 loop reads CSGIQGNYGYTF. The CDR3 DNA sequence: TGCAGCGGCATACAGGGAAACTATGGCTACACCTTC.

CDR3 nucleotides: TGTGCCAGCAGGACAGGGGAGGTACATGAGCAGTTCTTC. It specifies CASRTGEVHEQFF. The genes are TRBV6-4 and TRBJ2-1; 8 bases fit TRBD1. Germline V gene sequence: CDR1 MRHNA, CDR2 SNTAGT. This CDR3 comprises 13 residues. The ends lost 6 bases at V and 8 bases at J; junction bases unmatched: 6.

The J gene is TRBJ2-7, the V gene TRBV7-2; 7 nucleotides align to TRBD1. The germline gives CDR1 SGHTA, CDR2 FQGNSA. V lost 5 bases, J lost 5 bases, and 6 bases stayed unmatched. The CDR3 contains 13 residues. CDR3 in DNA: TGTGCCAGCAGCCAACAGGGGTCCAACGAGCAGTACTTC. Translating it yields CASSQQGSNEQYF.

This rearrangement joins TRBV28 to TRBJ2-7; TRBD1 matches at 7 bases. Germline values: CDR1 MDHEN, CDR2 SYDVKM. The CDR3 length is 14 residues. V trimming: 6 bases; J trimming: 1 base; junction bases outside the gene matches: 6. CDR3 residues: CASRRTGVSYEQYF. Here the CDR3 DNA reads TGTGCCAGCAGGAGAACAGGGGTATCCTACGAGCAGTACTTC.